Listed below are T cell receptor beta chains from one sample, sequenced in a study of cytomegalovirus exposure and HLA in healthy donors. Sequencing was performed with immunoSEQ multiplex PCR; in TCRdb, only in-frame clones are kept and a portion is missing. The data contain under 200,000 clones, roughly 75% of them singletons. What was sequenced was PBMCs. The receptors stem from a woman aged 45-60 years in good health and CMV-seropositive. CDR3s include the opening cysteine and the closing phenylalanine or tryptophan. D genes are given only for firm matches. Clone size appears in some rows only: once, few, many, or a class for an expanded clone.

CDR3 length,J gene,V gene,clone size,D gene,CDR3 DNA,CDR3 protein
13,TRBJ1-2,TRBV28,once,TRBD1,TGTGCCAGCAGTCGCGGGACAGCCTATGGCTACACCTTC,CASSRGTAYGYTF
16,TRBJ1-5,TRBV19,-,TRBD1,TGTGCCAGTAGTATCGAGGGACAGGGGGCGAATCAGCCCCAGCATTTT,CASSIEGQGANQPQHF
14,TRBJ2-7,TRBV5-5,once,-,TGTGCCAGCAGCTTGGGAGCGGGCCCCTACGAGCAGTACTTC,CASSLGAGPYEQYF
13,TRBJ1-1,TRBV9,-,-,TGTGCCAGCGGTAGGTCGGGGAACACTGAAGCTTTCTTT,CASGRSGNTEAFF
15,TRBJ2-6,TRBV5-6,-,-,TGTGCCAGCAGCTTTCTGTCCGCTGGGGCCAACGTCCTGACTTTC,CASSFLSAGANVLTF
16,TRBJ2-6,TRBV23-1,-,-,TGCGCCAGCAGTCAAAGATTAGTCTCTGGGGCCAACGTCCTGACTTTC,CASSQRLVSGANVLTF
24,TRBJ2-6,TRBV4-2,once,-,TGTGCCAGCAGCCAAGATATCCGCGGGGAGGACATTTCTTATTCTTCCTCCCTAGCCAACGTCCTGACTTTC,CASSQDIRGEDISYSSSLANVLTF
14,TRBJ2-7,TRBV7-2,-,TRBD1,TGTGCCAGCAGCCCACAGGGGGGTCCCTACGAGCAGTACTTC,CASSPQGGPYEQYF
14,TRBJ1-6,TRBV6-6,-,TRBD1,TGTGCCAGCAGTTACGGAGGGGGCGATTCACCCCTCCACTTT,CASSYGGGDSPLHF
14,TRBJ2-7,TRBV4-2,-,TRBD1,TGTGCCAGCAGCCACGAGGGACAGGGGTACGAGCAGTACTTC,CASSHEGQGYEQYF
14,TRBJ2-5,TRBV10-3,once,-,TGTGCCATCAGTGGATCGAGGGCCGAGGAGACCCAGTACTTC,CAISGSRAEETQYF
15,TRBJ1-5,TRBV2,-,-,TGTGCCAGCAGCAAAGAGGTATCTAGCAATCAGCCCCAGCATTTT,CASSKEVSSNQPQHF
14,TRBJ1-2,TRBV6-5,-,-,TGTGCCAGCTTCCGGGGGGGAGCTAACTATGGCTACACCTTC,CASFRGGANYGYTF
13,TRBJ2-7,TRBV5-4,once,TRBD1,TGTGCCAGCAGCTGGGGGACAGGGAACGAGCAGTACTTC,CASSWGTGNEQYF
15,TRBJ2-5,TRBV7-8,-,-,TGTGCCAGCAGCTCCGGGACAGCCGGGGGAGGGACCCAGTACTTC,CASSSGTAGGGTQYF
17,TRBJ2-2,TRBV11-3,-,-,TGTGCCAGCAGCTTAGCGGGGGACAGAGCGAACACCGGGGAGCTGTTTTTT,CASSLAGDRANTGELFF
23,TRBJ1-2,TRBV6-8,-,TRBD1,TGTGCCAGCAGTTACTCGGGGCGACAGGGTAGGTGTATTCAACGGGTAACTAACTATGGCTACACCTTC,CASSYSGRQGRCIQRVTNYGYTF
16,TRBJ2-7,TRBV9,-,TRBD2,TGTGCCAGCAGCGTAGGGGCTAGCGGGCGCTCCTACGAGCAGTACTTC,CASSVGASGRSYEQYF
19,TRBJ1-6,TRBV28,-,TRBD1,TGTGCCAGCAACCTAAGGGGGCAGGGGTACGACTCCTATAATTCACCCCTCCACTTT,CASNLRGQGYDSYNSPLHF
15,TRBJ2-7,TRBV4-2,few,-,TGTGCCAGCAGCCAAGAGTGGGACACAGTATACGAGCAGTACTTC,CASSQEWDTVYEQYF
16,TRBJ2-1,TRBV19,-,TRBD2,TGTGCCAGTAGTACAAGGACTAGCGGGACTTACAATGAGCAGTTCTTC,CASSTRTSGTYNEQFF
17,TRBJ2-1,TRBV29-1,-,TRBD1,TGCAGCGTTGAGTCTGGACAGGGGGACCTCCCGTGGAATGAGCAGTTCTTC,CSVESGQGDLPWNEQFF
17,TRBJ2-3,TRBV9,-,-,TGTGCCAGCAGCAGTAGGACAGACAGGTCTAGCACAGATACGCAGTATTTT,CASSSRTDRSSTDTQYF
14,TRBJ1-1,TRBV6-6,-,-,TGTGCCAGCAGTTACTCGGGGGGGAACACTGAAGCTTTCTTT,CASSYSGGNTEAFF
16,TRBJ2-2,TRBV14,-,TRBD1,TGTGCCAGCAGCCGCTTGGACAGGGGAGCAACCGGGGAGCTGTTTTTT,CASSRLDRGATGELFF
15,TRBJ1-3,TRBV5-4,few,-,TGTGCCAGCAGCTTGTTAGCAGGGACTGGAAACACCATATATTTT,CASSLLAGTGNTIYF
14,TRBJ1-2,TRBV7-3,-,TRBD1,TGTGCCAGCAGCCCGGGACAGGGTATCTATGGCTACACCTTC,CASSPGQGIYGYTF
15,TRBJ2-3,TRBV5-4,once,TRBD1,TGTGCCAGCAGCACCCCGACAGGGCGAGGTGATACGCAGTATTTT,CASSTPTGRGDTQYF
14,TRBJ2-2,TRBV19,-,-,TGTGCCAGTAGTATGGGCCCTGACACCGGGGAGCTGTTTTTT,CASSMGPDTGELFF
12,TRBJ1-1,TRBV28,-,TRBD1,TGTGCCAGCAGGCCGTTGACAGGGCAGGCTTTCTTT,CASRPLTGQAFF
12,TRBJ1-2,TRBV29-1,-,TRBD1,TGCAGCGTTTATCAGGGGGACTATGGCTACACCTTC,CSVYQGDYGYTF
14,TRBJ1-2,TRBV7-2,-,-,TGTGCCAGCAGCTTTCAGGGTAGTAACTATGGCTACACCTTC,CASSFQGSNYGYTF
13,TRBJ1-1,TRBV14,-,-,TGTGCCAGCAGCCAACAGGGATACACTGAAGCTTTCTTT,CASSQQGYTEAFF
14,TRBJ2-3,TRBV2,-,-,TGTGCCAGCATGCTTGGAGATAGCACAGATACGCAGTATTTT,CASMLGDSTDTQYF
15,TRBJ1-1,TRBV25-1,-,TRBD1,TGTGCCAGCAGTGGGTCCGGACAGGGATACACTGAAGCTTTCTTT,CASSGSGQGYTEAFF
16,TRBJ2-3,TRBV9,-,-,TGTGCCAGCAGCCGCCTGGCGGGGCTGGGCACAGATACGCAGTATTTT,CASSRLAGLGTDTQYF
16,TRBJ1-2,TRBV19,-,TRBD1,TGTGCCAGTAGTACCGACAGGGGAATGGTTGACTATGGCTACACCTTC,CASSTDRGMVDYGYTF
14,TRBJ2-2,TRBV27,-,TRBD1,TGTGCCAGCAGTCCTACCAGGGGGCGTAGGGAGCTGTTTTTT,CASSPTRGRRELFF
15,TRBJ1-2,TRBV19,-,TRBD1,TGTGCCAGTAGTGCCGGGGACAGGGGGCTCTATGGCTACACCTTC,CASSAGDRGLYGYTF
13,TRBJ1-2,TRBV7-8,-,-,TGTGCCAGCAGCGGGGGGGCTGGGTATGGCTACACCTTC,CASSGGAGYGYTF
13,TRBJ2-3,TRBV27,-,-,TGTGCCAGCAGTTTTCGTTCCACAGATACGCAGTATTTT,CASSFRSTDTQYF
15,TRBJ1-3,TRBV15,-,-,TGTGCCACCAGCAGCGGACTGATCACGCGAAACACCATATATTTT,CATSSGLITRNTIYF
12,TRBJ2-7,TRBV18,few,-,TGTGCCAGCTCACCATCCGGGGGCGAGCAGTACTTC,CASSPSGGEQYF
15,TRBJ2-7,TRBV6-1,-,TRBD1,TGTGCCAGCAGCTCGGGGGGGACAGGGGGCGACGAGCAGTACTTC,CASSSGGTGGDEQYF
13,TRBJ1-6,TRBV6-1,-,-,TGTGCCAGCAGTCAGGGGATAGGATCACCCCTCCACTTT,CASSQGIGSPLHF
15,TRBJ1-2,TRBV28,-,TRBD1,TGTGCCAGCAGTTCCCCTGGGGACAGCTCCTATGGCTACACCTTC,CASSSPGDSSYGYTF
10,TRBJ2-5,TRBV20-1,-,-,TGCAGTGCTAGCGTTCAGACCCAGTACTTC,CSASVQTQYF